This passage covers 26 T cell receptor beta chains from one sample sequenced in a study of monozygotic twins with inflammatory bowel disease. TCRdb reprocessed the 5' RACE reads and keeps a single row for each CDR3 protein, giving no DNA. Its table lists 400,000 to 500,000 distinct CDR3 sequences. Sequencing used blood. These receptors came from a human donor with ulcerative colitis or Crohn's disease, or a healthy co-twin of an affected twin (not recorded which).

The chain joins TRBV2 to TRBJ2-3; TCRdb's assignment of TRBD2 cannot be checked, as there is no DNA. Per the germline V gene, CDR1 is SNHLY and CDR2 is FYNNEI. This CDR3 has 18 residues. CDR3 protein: CASRGTSGRTIRTDTQYF.

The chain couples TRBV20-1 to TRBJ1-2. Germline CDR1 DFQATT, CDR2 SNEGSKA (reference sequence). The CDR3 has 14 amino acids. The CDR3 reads CSARDLEGSNGYTF.

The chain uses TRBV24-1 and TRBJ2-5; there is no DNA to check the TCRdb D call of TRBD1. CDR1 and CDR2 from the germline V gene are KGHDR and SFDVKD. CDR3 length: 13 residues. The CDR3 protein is CATSDPGRENQYF.

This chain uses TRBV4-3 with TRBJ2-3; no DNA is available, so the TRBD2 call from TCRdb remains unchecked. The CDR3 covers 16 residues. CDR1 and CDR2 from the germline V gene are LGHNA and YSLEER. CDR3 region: CASSRRAGVYADTQYF.

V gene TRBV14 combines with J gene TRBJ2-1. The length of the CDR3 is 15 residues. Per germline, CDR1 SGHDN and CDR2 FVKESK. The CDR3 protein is CASSQVGASWLTQFF.

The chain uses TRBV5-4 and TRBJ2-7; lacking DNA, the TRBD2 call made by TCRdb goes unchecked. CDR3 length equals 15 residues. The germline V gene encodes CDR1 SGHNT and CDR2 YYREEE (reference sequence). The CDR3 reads CASSLGQPPPYEQYF.

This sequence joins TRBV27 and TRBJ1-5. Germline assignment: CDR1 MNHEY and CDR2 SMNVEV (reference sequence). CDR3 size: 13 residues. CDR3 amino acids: CASSFGGSQPQHF.

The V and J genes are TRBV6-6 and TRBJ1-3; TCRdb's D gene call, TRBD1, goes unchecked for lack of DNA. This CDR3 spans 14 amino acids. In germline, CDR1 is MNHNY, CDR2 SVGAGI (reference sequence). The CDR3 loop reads CAGHGGGDGNTIYF.

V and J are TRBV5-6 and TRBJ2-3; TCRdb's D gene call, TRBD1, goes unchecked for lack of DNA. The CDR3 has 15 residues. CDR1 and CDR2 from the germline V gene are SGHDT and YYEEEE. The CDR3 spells CASSRPGVVSDTQYF.

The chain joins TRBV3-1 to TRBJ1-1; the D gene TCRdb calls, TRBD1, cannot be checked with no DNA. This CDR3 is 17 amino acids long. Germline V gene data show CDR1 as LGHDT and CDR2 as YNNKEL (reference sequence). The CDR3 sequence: CASSQESGRSMNTEAFF.

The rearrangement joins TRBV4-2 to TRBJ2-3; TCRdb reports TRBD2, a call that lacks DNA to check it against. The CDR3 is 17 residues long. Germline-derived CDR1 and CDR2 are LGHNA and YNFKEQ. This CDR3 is CASSQRGLAGPTDTQYF.

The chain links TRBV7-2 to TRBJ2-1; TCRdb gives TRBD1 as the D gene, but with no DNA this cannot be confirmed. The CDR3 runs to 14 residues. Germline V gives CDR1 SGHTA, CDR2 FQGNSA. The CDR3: CASRTGGGGNEQFF.

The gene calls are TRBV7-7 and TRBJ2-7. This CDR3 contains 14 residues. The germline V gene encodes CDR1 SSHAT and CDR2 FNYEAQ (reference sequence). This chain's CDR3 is CASSLGPTGYEQYF.

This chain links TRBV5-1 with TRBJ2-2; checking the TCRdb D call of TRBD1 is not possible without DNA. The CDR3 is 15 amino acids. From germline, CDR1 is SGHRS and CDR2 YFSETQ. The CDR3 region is CASSFGDRGAGELFF.

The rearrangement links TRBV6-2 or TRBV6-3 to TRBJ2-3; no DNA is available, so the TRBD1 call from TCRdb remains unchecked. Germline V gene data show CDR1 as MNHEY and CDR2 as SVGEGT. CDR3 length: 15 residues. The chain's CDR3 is CASSYGGVVSDTQYF.

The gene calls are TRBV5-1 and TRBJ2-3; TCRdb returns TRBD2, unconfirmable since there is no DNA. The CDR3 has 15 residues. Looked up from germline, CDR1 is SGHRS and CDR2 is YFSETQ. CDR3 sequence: CASSLDGRAPDTQYF.

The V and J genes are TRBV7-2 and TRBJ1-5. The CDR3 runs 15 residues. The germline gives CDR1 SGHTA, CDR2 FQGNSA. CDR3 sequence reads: CASSLFLGRDQPQHF.

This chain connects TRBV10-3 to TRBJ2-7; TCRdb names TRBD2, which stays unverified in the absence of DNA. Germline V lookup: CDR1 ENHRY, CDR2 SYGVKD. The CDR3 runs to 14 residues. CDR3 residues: CAISGTSGGYEQYF.

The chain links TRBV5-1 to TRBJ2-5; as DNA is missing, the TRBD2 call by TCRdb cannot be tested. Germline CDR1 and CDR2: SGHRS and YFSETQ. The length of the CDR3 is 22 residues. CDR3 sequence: CASSPASVSGTSGGRYQETQYF.

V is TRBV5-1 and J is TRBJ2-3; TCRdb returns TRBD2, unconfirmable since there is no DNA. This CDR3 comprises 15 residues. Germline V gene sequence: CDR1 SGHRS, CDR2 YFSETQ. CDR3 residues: CASSLRGGIVDTQYF.

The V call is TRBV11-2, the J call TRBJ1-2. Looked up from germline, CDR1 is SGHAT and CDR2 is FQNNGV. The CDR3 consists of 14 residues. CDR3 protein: CASSGGGPNYGYTF. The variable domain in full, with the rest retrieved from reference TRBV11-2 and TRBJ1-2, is EAGVAQSPRYKIIEKRQSVAFWCNPISGHATLYWYQQILGQGPKLLIQFQNNGVVDDSQLPKDRFSAERLKGVDSTLKIQPAKLEDSAVYLCASSGGGPNYGYTFGSGTRLTVV.

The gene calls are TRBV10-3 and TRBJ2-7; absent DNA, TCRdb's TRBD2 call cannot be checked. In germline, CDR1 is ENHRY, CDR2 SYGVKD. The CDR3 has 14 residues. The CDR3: CAISEPSGGDEQYF.

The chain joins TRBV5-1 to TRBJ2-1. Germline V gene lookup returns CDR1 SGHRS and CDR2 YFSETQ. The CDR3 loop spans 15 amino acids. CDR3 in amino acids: CASSGWVTNNNEQFF. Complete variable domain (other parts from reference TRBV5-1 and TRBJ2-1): KAGVTQTPRYLIKTRGQQVTLSCSPISGHRSVSWYQQTPGQGLQFLFEYFSETQRNKGNFPGRFSGRQFSNSRSEMNVSTLELGDSALYLCASSGWVTNNNEQFFGPGTRLTVL.

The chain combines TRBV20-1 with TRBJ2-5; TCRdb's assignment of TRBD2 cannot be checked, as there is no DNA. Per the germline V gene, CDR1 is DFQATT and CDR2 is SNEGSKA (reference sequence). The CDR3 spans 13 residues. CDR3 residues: CSATWGPGETQYF.

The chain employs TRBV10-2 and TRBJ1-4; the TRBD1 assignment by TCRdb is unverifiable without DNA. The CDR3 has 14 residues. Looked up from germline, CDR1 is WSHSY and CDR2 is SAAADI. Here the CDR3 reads CASSEGRGDEKLFF.

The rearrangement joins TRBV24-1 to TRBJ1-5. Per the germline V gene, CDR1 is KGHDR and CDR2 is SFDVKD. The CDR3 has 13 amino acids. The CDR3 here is CATSDTRGQPQHF.